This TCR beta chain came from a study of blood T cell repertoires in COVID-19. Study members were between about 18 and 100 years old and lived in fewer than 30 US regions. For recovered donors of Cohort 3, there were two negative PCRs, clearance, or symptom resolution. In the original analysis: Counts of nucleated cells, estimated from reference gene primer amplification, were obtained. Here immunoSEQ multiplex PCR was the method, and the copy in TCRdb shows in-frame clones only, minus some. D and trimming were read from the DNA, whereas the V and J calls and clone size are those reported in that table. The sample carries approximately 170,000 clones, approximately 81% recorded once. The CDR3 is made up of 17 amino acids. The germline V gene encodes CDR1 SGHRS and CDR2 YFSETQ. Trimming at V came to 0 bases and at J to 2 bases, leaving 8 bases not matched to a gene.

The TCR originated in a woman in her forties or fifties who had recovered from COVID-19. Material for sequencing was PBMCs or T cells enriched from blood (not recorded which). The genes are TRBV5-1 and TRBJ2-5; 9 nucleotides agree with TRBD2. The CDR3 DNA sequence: TGCGCCAGCAGCTTGGGTAGCGGGAGAAGGGGGCAAGAGACCCAGTACTTC. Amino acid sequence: CASSLGSGRRGQETQYF.